The rows below give T cell receptor beta chains drawn from one sample of a study of blood T cell repertoires in COVID-19. The repertoire was sequenced with immunoSEQ multiplex PCR; TCRdb's copy has only in-frame clones and lacks some. There are around 340,000 clones in the sample; roughly 87% occur only once, and 3% to 4% lies in the top ten. Sequencing input: peripheral blood. Receptors were obtained from a woman aged 60-70 years with COVID-19, enrolled during active disease. Both conserved end residues are part of each CDR3. A D gene is named only where the DNA matches it firmly. Only part of the rows carry a size: once, few, many, or a class if the clone is expanded.

J gene,clone size,D gene,V gene,CDR3 protein,CDR3 DNA
TRBJ2-1,-,TRBD2,TRBV27,CASKGLAGLNEQFF,TGTGCCAGCAAGGGACTAGCGGGGTTGAATGAGCAGTTCTTC
TRBJ2-7,-,-,TRBV6-5,CASSYGGSRTYEQYF,TGTGCCAGCAGTTACGGGGGCAGCAGAACCTACGAGCAGTACTTC
TRBJ2-3,-,-,TRBV6-1,CASSGDSPGRGTDTQYF,TGTGCCAGCAGTGGGGACTCCCCCGGCCGAGGCACAGATACGCAGTATTTT
TRBJ1-6,-,-,TRBV7-8,CASSLVISSYNSPLHF,TGTGCCAGCAGCTTAGTAATTTCGTCCTATAATTCACCCCTCCACTTT
TRBJ1-1,-,-,TRBV5-3,CARSLERSRNTEAFF,TGTGCCAGAAGCTTGGAACGGAGCAGAAACACTGAAGCTTTCTTT
TRBJ1-3,-,-,TRBV7-3,CASSPDGSSGNTIYF,TGTGCCAGCAGCCCGGACGGGAGCTCTGGAAACACCATATATTTT
TRBJ2-7,-,-,TRBV7-9,CASSLVNRVHEQYF,TGTGCCAGCAGCTTAGTTAACAGGGTCCACGAGCAGTACTTC
TRBJ2-1,-,-,TRBV10-3,CAIRDSGQYNEQFF,TGTGCCATCAGGGATTCTGGACAGTACAATGAGCAGTTCTTC
TRBJ2-5,-,-,TRBV5-1,CASSLNRGGETQYF,TGCGCCAGCAGCTTGAATAGGGGTGGGGAGACCCAGTACTTC
TRBJ1-5,-,-,TRBV7-6,CASSPGLGHQPQHF,TGTGCCAGCAGCCCCGGACTCGGACATCAGCCCCAGCATTTT
TRBJ1-2,-,-,TRBV6-6,CASSPAGANYGYTF,TGTGCCAGCAGTCCAGCTGGAGCTAACTATGGCTACACCTTC
TRBJ1-4,-,TRBD1,TRBV28,CASSPQGDFEKLFF,TGTGCCAGCAGCCCACAGGGGGATTTCGAAAAACTGTTTTTT
TRBJ1-1,-,TRBD1,TRBV5-1,CASSGWTGASSEAFF,TGCGCCAGCAGCGGATGGACAGGGGCAAGTTCTGAAGCTTTCTTT
TRBJ1-1,few,-,TRBV5-1,CASSRAGDSEAFF,TGCGCCAGCAGCCGGGCGGGGGACTCTGAAGCTTTCTTT
TRBJ1-6,-,-,TRBV30,CAWSVGSGSSPLHF,TGTGCCTGGAGTGTGGGATCTGGGAGTTCACCCCTCCACTTT
TRBJ1-2,few,-,TRBV12-5,CASGKGGRYTF,TGTGCTAGTGGCAAAGGTGGGCGCTACACCTTC
TRBJ2-2,-,TRBD1,TRBV5-1,CASSLIPQGANTGELFF,TGCGCCAGCAGCCTAATACCCCAGGGGGCGAACACCGGGGAGCTGTTTTTT
TRBJ1-3,-,-,TRBV19,CASTNPPGAGNTIYF,TGTGCCAGTACCAATCCCCCCGGGGCTGGAAACACCATATATTTT
TRBJ2-1,-,-,TRBV18,CASSPRQDNEQFF,TGTGCCAGCTCACCCCGACAGGACAATGAGCAGTTCTTC
TRBJ1-4,-,-,TRBV6-5,CASRRGGSEKLFF,TGTGCCAGCAGGAGGGGAGGTAGTGAAAAACTGTTTTTT
TRBJ2-3,-,TRBD1,TRBV5-1,CASSLGDSTFRQYF,TGCGCCAGCAGCTTGGGGGACAGCACATTCAGGCAGTATTTT
TRBJ1-3,-,-,TRBV6-1,CASSEFQGTIYF,TGTGCCAGCAGTGAATTTCAGGGGACCATATATTTT
TRBJ2-7,-,TRBD1,TRBV11-2,CASSSTGQVPYEQYF,TGTGCCAGCAGCTCGACGGGACAGGTACCCTACGAGCAGTACTTC
TRBJ1-2,-,-,TRBV3-1/TRBV3-2,CASSQGGSSYGYTF,TGTGCCAGCAGCCAAGGGGGCAGCTCCTATGGCTACACCTTC
TRBJ2-3,-,-,TRBV5-4,CASSGLESTDTQYF,TGTGCCAGCAGCGGACTGGAAAGCACAGATACGCAGTATTTT
TRBJ2-2,once,TRBD1,TRBV5-6,CASSFPAGTVPGELFF,TGTGCCAGCAGCTTTCCAGCCGGGACAGTCCCCGGGGAGCTGTTTTTT
TRBJ1-5,once,-,TRBV7-6,CASSLGHRESNQPQHF,TGTGCCAGCAGTTTGGGGCACAGGGAGAGCAATCAGCCCCAGCATTTT
TRBJ1-5,-,-,TRBV19,CASRGGFNQPQHF,TGTGCCAGTAGGGGGGGATTCAATCAGCCCCAGCATTTT
TRBJ2-3,-,-,TRBV5-1,CASSLGVGTDTQYF,TGCGCCAGCAGCTTGGGAGTGGGCACAGATACGCAGTATTTT
TRBJ2-6,-,-,TRBV11-2,CASSYLGNSGANVLTF,TGTGCCAGCAGCTATCTAGGCAACTCTGGGGCCAACGTCCTGACTTTC
TRBJ2-7,-,-,TRBV7-9,CASDELSYEQYF,TGTGCCAGCGATGAGTTGTCCTACGAGCAGTACTTC
TRBJ1-2,-,-,TRBV18,CASSPPGLGSHKVYGYTF,TGTGCCAGCTCACCACCTGGTTTGGGGAGTCATAAGGTTTATGGCTACACCTTC
TRBJ2-7,-,TRBD2,TRBV7-9,CASSSGTSGGLDYEQYF,TGTGCCAGCAGCTCCGGGACTAGCGGGGGGCTGGACTACGAGCAGTACTTC
TRBJ2-1,-,TRBD2,TRBV9,CASSVGIAGSSYNEQFF,TGTGCCAGCAGCGTAGGAATAGCGGGAAGCTCCTACAATGAGCAGTTCTTC
TRBJ1-2,-,-,TRBV3-1/TRBV3-2,CASSQYRQVLYGYTF,TGTGCCAGCAGCCAATACAGACAGGTGCTCTATGGCTACACCTTC
TRBJ1-6,-,TRBD1,TRBV2,CASSERTGGNSPLHF,TGTGCCAGCAGTGAAAGGACAGGGGGTAATTCACCCCTCCACTTT
TRBJ2-2,-,TRBD1,TRBV28,CASSNDRGHTGELFF,TGTGCCAGCAGCAATGACAGGGGGCACACCGGGGAGCTGTTTTTT
TRBJ1-2,-,-,TRBV30,CAWSVPVGPLWDGYTF,TGTGCCTGGAGTGTACCAGTGGGGCCCCTTTGGGATGGCTACACCTTC
TRBJ2-1,-,TRBD2,TRBV4-2,CASSQQGGGGAIRSYNEQFF,TGTGCCAGCAGCCAACAGGGCGGCGGGGGGGCTATTAGGTCCTACAATGAGCAGTTCTTC
TRBJ1-2,-,-,TRBV2,CASSETAKQAWSYGYTF,TGTGCCAGCAGTGAAACGGCAAAGCAGGCCTGGTCCTATGGCTACACCTTC
TRBJ1-2,-,-,TRBV28,CASSYSVRGYTF,TGTGCCAGCAGTTATTCGGTGCGAGGCTACACCTTC
TRBJ1-4,-,-,TRBV5-1,CASSLTATNEKLFF,TGCGCCAGCAGCCTGACAGCAACTAATGAAAAACTGTTTTTT
TRBJ1-1,-,-,TRBV4-1,CASSQDWGPEAFF,TGCGCCAGCAGCCAAGATTGGGGGCCTGAAGCTTTCTTT
TRBJ1-2,-,-,TRBV14,CASSPTGVPAGYTF,TGTGCCAGCAGCCCCACAGGAGTACCGGCTGGCTACACCTTC
TRBJ1-4,-,-,TRBV6-5,CASTGRVGEKLFF,TGTGCCAGCACGGGGAGGGTCGGCGAAAAACTGTTTTTT
TRBJ2-3,once,-,TRBV7-2,CASSRGEAFPKQYF,TGTGCCAGCAGCCGCGGTGAAGCCTTCCCCAAGCAGTATTTT
TRBJ1-1,once,-,TRBV2,CASSVGGSRTEAFF,TGTGCCAGCAGTGTCGGGGGAAGTAGGACTGAAGCTTTCTTT
TRBJ2-7,-,TRBD1,TRBV10-3,CAITRDRTYEQYF,TGTGCCATCACTCGGGACAGAACCTACGAGCAGTACTTC
TRBJ1-1,-,-,TRBV3-1/TRBV3-2,CASSKNRAGTEAFF,TGTGCCAGCAGTAAGAACAGGGCTGGAACTGAAGCTTTCTTT
TRBJ2-4,-,-,TRBV6-5,CASMGSGNKNIQYF,TGTGCCAGCATGGGATCGGGGAACAAAAACATTCAGTACTTC
TRBJ1-3,-,-,TRBV10-2,CASSADLGGNTIYF,TGCGCCAGCAGTGCGGACTTGGGGGGAAACACCATATATTTT
TRBJ1-2,-,TRBD1,TRBV15,CATSSLDRGQGYTF,TGTGCCACCAGCAGCTTGGACAGGGGACAAGGCTACACCTTC
TRBJ2-1,few,-,TRBV5-4,CASRPGLLGLYNEQFF,TGTGCCAGCAGACCGGGACTCTTGGGGCTCTACAATGAGCAGTTCTTC